These 8 T cell receptor beta chains originate from one sample sequenced in a study of graft-versus-host responses after intestinal transplantation. Antigen specificity for these receptors is unknown. Repertoires were generated with immunoSEQ multiplex PCR, while TCRdb's copy carries only in-frame clones and drops some. The sample shows 99,000 or so clones, about 90% of them seen only once. The source material was unstimulated CD4+ T cells sorted from spleen or lymph node cells, sampled before intestinal transplant. These receptors originate from a human donor who received an intestinal transplant.

The chain links TRBV15 to TRBJ2-3; no clear D. CDR1 is LNHNV, CDR2 YYDKDF, per germline (reference sequence). CDR3 size: 13 residues. Deletions cut 0 bases from V and 6 bases from J, with 7 bases between. CDR3 nucleotides: TGTGCCACCAGCAGAGAGATGGCGGATACGCAGTATTTT. Translating it yields CATSREMADTQYF.

The J gene is TRBJ2-5, the V gene TRBV15, with D perhaps matching TRBD1 (6 bases). CDR1 is LNHNV, CDR2 YYDKDF, per germline (reference sequence). The CDR3 has 15 residues. Trimming removed 1 base from V and 3 bases from J, with 12 bases in between. The CDR3 here is CATSRVGQLKETQYF. CDR3 coding DNA: TGTGCCACCAGCAGAGTAGGACAGCTAAAAGAGACCCAGTACTTC.

The V gene is TRBV9, the J gene TRBJ1-1, with a possible D match to TRBD1 (6 bases). The CDR3 contains 12 residues. V lost 4 bases and J 10 bases, leaving 14 bases between the germline ends. Germline V CDR1 and CDR2: SGDLS, YYNGEE. This CDR3 is CASSQEGRGAFF. The CDR3 DNA reads TGTGCCAGCAGCCAAGAAGGCAGGGGAGCTTTCTTT.

Written as DNA, the CDR3 is TGTGCCAGCTCACGCGACTACAATGAGCAGTTCTTC. This sequence encodes CASSRDYNEQFF. The J gene is TRBJ2-1, the V gene TRBV18; D ambiguous. Germline CDR1 is KGHSH and CDR2 is LQKENI. Trimming cost V 4 bases and J 3 bases, with 4 bases left between them. The CDR3 is 12 amino acids.

The V and J genes are TRBV18 and TRBJ2-7; unclear D gene. Germline assignment: CDR1 KGHSH and CDR2 LQKENI. The length of the CDR3 is 12 residues. V lost 3 bases and J lost 5, with 8 bases in between. The CDR3 is CASSPGGDEQYF. The CDR3 bases are TGTGCCAGCTCACCGGGTGGAGACGAGCAGTACTTC.

CDR3: CASSRTSGGGLYTDTQYF. CDR3 coding DNA: TGTGCCAGCAGTCGGACTAGCGGGGGGGGCCTATACACAGATACGCAGTATTTT. The chain couples TRBV2 to TRBJ2-3; 15 bases agree with TRBD2. The CDR3 contains 18 residues. Germline lookup yields CDR1 SNHLY and CDR2 FYNNEI. V shed 5 bases, J shed 2 bases, and the junction held 8 bases outside the gene matches.

The V call is TRBV30, the J call TRBJ2-7, with D uncertain. The germline V gene has CDR1 GTSNPN and CDR2 SVGIG (reference sequence). Trimming removed 3 bases at V and 2 bases at J, with 14 bases between. CDR3 size: 14 residues. The CDR3 DNA reads TGTGCCTGGAGACGATCCGGGCCGCCCTACGAGCAGTACTTC. Residues: CAWRRSGPPYEQYF. The entire variable domain, with the rest obtained from reference TRBV30 and TRBJ2-7, is as follows: SQTIHQWPATLVQPVGSPLSLECTVEGTSNPNLYWYRQAAGRGLQLLFYSVGIGQISSEVPQNLSASRPQDRQFILSSKKLLLSDSGFYLCAWRRSGPPYEQYFGPGTRLTVT.

The rearrangement links TRBV5-1 to TRBJ2-3; 8 nucleotides align to TRBD1. In germline, CDR1 is SGHRS, CDR2 YFSETQ. Losses at the gene ends were 0 bases for V and 1 base for J; bases not matched to a gene: 1. The CDR3 runs 15 residues. As DNA, the CDR3 is TGCGCCAGCAGCTTGGGGGGACAGGGCACAGATACGCAGTATTTT. It yields the protein CASSLGGQGTDTQYF.